The sequence of this TCR beta chain was determined in a study of blood T cell repertoires in COVID-19. Study-wide background: Samples came from the United States, Italy and Spain, spanning acute and convalescent COVID-19.

CDR3 length equals 13 residues. Germline loops: CDR1 LNHDA, CDR2 SQIVND (reference sequence). V lost 7 bases and J 15 bases, leaving 22 bases between the germline ends. Repertoires were generated with immunoSEQ multiplex PCR, while TCRdb's copy carries only in-frame clones and drops some. The table lists around 160,000 clones, 84% of them singletons, with roughly 6.2% in the top ten. Clinical history reported by participants formed the basis on which cohorts were assigned. This clonotype originated in a woman in her forties or fifties who had been exposed to COVID-19. What was sequenced was PBMCs or T cells enriched from blood (not recorded which). This chain connects TRBV19 to TRBJ2-1; no clear D gene. In DNA form, the CDR3 reads TGTGCCAGTAACCTCCCCCCCTCTGTGAGTCGGTTCTTC. Its protein is CASNLPPSVSRFF.